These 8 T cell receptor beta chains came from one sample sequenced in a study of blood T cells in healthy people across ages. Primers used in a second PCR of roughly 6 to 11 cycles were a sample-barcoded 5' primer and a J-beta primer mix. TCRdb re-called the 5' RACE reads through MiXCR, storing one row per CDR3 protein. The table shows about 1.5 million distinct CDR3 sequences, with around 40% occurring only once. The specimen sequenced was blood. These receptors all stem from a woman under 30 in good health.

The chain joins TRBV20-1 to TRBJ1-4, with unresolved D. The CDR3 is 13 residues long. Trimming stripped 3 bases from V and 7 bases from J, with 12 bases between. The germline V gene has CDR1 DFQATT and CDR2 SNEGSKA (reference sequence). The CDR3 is CSARRNAFEKLFF. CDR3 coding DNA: TGCAGTGCTAGGCGGAATGCCTTTGAAAAACTGTTTTTT.

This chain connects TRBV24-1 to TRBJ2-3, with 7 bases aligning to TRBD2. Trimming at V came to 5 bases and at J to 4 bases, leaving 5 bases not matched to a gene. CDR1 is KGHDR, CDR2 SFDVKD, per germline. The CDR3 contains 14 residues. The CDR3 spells CATSVAGASDTQYF. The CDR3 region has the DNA TGTGCCACCAGTGTTGCGGGAGCTTCAGATACGCAGTATTTT.

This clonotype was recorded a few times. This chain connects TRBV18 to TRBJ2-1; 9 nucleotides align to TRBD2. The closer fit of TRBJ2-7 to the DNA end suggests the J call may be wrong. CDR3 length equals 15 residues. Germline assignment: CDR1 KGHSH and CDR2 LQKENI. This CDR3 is CASSSSSGIYNEQYF. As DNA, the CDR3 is TGTGCCAGCTCATCCTCTAGCGGGATCTACAATGAGCAGTACTTC.

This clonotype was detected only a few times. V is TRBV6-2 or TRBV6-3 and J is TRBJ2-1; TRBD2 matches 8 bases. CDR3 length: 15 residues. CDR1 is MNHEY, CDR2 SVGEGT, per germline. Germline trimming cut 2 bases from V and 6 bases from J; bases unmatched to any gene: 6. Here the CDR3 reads CASSYPGLDFNEQFF. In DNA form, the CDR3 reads TGTGCCAGCAGTTACCCGGGACTAGACTTCAATGAGCAGTTCTTC.

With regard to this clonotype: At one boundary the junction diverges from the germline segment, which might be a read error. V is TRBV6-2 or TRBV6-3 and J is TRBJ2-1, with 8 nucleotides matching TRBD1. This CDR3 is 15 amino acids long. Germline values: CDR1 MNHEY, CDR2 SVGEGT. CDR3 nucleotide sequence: TGTGCCAGCAGTTCCGGACAGGGCGAATACAATGGGCAGTTCTTC. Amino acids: CASSSGQGEYNGQFF.

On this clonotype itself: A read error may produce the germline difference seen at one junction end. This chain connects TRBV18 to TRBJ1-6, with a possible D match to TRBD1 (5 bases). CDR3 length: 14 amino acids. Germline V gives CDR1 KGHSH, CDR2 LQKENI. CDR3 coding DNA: TGTGCCAGCCCAACCCGAGTAGGGGATTCACCCCCCCACTTT. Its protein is CASPTRVGDSPPHF.

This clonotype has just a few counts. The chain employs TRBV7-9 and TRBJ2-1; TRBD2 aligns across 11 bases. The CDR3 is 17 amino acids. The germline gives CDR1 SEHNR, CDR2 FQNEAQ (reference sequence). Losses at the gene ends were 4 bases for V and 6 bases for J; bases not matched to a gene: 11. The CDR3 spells CASSSILAGGPSNEQFF. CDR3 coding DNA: TGTGCCAGCAGCTCAATTTTAGCGGGAGGGCCCAGCAATGAGCAGTTCTTC.

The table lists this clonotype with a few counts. As DNA, the CDR3 is TGTGCCATCAGTGGGCAGACCTATGGCTACACCTTC. Residues: CAISGQTYGYTF. The V and J genes are TRBV10-3 and TRBJ1-2; unclear D gene. Germline CDR1 and CDR2: ENHRY and SYGVKD. Deletions cut 4 bases from V and 4 bases from J, with 7 bases between. This CDR3 has 12 residues.